This T cell receptor beta chain was found in a study of control samples from healthy donors and cancer patients. Per the germline V gene, CDR1 is MNHEY and CDR2 is SVGAGI. V was trimmed by 6 bases and J by 0 bases, leaving 11 bases between them. The CDR3 covers 14 residues. Data came from immunoSEQ multiplex PCR; TCRdb stores just in-frame clones and leaves some out. This sample has about 65,000 clones; 90% occur once, and the top ten carry more than 1%. This chain links TRBV6-5 with TRBJ1-1, with D possibly TRBD1 on 5 matching bases. The specimen was PBMCs. This receptor was identified in a woman aged 50 to 65 with colorectal cancer. CDR3 protein: CASSVGAMNTEAFF. The CDR3 region has the DNA TGTGCCAGCAGCGTAGGGGCGATGAACACTGAAGCTTTCTTT.